The 20 T cell receptor beta chains presented below share a single source sample, sequenced in a study of CD8+ T cells in alopecia areata. cDNA prepared by RNA extraction and subsequent reverse transcription served as the template for sequencing. The repertoire was sequenced with immunoSEQ multiplex PCR; TCRdb's copy has only in-frame clones and lacks some. The sample lists 200,000 to 250,000 clones; 64% were seen once. Regarding treatment: oral pan-JAK inhibitor, 5-10 mg twice daily. The material sequenced was CD4+ T cells sorted from blood, taken at week 4, from a patient treated with tofacitinib. The receptors originated from a human donor with alopecia areata.

The chain combines TRBV5-1 with TRBJ1-2; D not resolved. V gave up 0 bases and J gave up 8 bases, with 11 bases separating them. Per germline, CDR1 SGHRS and CDR2 YFSETQ. The CDR3 totals 13 residues. CDR3 sequence (DNA): TGCGCCAGCAGCTTGGCCCCTGGAGGAGGCTACACCTTC. Encoded protein: CASSLAPGGGYTF.

The rearrangement joins TRBV29-1 to TRBJ2-7; 9 nucleotides line up with TRBD1. The CDR3 totals 14 residues. Germline V gene lookup returns CDR1 SQVTM and CDR2 ANQGSEA. The trim removed 4 bases at V and 4 bases at J, leaving 8 bases unmatched. This chain's CDR3 is CSVGGQGMGYEQYF. CDR3 sequence (DNA): TGCAGCGTTGGAGGACAGGGGATGGGATACGAGCAGTACTTC.

This chain connects TRBV6-5 to TRBJ2-5; D ambiguous. Trimming removed 4 bases from V and 11 bases from J, with 11 bases in between. The CDR3 loop spans 11 amino acids. Germline CDR1 reads MNHEY; CDR2 reads SVGAGI. The CDR3 reads CASSSRREQYF. The CDR3 region has the DNA TGTGCCAGCAGTTCCCGGAGAGAGCAGTACTTC.

The V gene is TRBV30, the J gene TRBJ2-3; perhaps TRBD2 as D (5 bases). V lost 0 bases to trimming and J lost 2 bases, with 12 bases between them. This CDR3 is 15 amino acids long. The V gene's germline CDR1 is GTSNPN and CDR2 SVGIG (reference sequence). CDR3 nucleotide sequence: TGTGCCTGGAGTGTGGCCACAGACTACACAGATACGCAGTATTTT. This translates into CAWSVATDYTDTQYF.

This clone was observed a handful of times. The chain carries TRBV20-1 and TRBJ1-2, with D tentatively TRBD1 (5 bases). The CDR3 runs 11 residues. Germline CDR1 DFQATT, CDR2 SNEGSKA (reference sequence). In DNA, the CDR3 is TGCAATACCGGGGGAAACTATGGCTACACCTTC. Translation gives CNTGGNYGYTF.

This sequence joins TRBV11-1 and TRBJ2-5; 8 positions match TRBD1. V was pared by 5 bases and J by 3 bases, with 2 bases of the junction left unmatched. The CDR3 covers 13 residues. The V gene's germline CDR1 is SGHAT and CDR2 FQDESV (reference sequence). The CDR3 loop is CASSMDREETQYF. CDR3 DNA: TGTGCCAGCAGCATGGACAGGGAAGAGACCCAGTACTTC.

The chain joins TRBV29-1 to TRBJ2-4; TRBD1 aligns across 8 bases. The CDR3 is 15 amino acids. J gave up 4 bases and V 7 bases, and 12 bases lay outside the gene matches. The germline gives CDR1 SQVTM, CDR2 ANQGSEA. This CDR3 is CSATPGQGAKNIQYF. CDR3 coding DNA: TGCAGCGCCACACCCGGGCAGGGGGCTAAAAACATTCAGTACTTC.

The chain combines TRBV2 with TRBJ1-6; a weak D match, TRBD1 (5 bases). The length of the CDR3 is 15 residues. Deletions cut 5 bases from V and 7 bases from J, with 15 bases between. From germline, CDR1 is SNHLY and CDR2 FYNNEI. The CDR3 DNA reads as TGTGCCAGCAGTATGGGTCCAGGGCGGAATTCACCCCTCCACTTT. It is translated as CASSMGPGRNSPLHF.

V gene TRBV5-1 combines with J gene TRBJ2-2; D is uncertain. The CDR3 is 15 amino acids. The germline CDR1 and CDR2 sequences are SGHRS and YFSETQ. V dropped 0 bases and J dropped 1 base, with 7 bases sitting between them. The chain's CDR3 is CASSLGQLNTGELFF. CDR3 bases: TGCGCCAGCAGCTTGGGGCAGCTGAACACCGGGGAGCTGTTTTTT.

This clone was seen once. The chain uses TRBV18 and TRBJ1-1; 9 nucleotides match TRBD1. The germline CDR1 and CDR2 sequences are KGHSH and LQKENI. Trimming took 4 bases from V and 4 from J; bases not matched to a gene: 13. This CDR3 has 17 amino acids. The CDR3 sequence: CASSRGPGQGFGTEAFF. Written as DNA, the CDR3 is TGTGCCAGCTCACGGGGCCCGGGACAGGGCTTTGGCACTGAAGCTTTCTTT.

There are a few counts of this clone. This chain links TRBV5-1 with TRBJ1-2; 10 bases match TRBD1. The ends lost 4 bases at V and 3 bases at J; junction bases unmatched: 3. Per the germline V gene, CDR1 is SGHRS and CDR2 is YFSETQ. The CDR3 is 14 residues long. CDR3 DNA sequence: TGCGCCAGCAGCCCGGGACAGGGGCACTATGGCTACACCTTC. Amino acid sequence: CASSPGQGHYGYTF.

The gene calls are TRBV5-1 and TRBJ1-2; tentatively, D is TRBD1 (5 bases). This CDR3 has 14 amino acids. V shed 4 bases and J shed 4 bases, with 14 bases lying between them. CDR1 and CDR2 from the germline V gene are SGHRS and YFSETQ. In DNA, the CDR3 is TGCGCCAGCAGCGGGGACGGGACTATCTATGGCTACACCTTC. Translation gives CASSGDGTIYGYTF.

This sequence joins TRBV18 and TRBJ1-1; D is uncertain. Germline V gene data show CDR1 as KGHSH and CDR2 as LQKENI. V lost 4 bases to trimming and J lost 0 bases, with 12 bases between them. The CDR3 is 15 amino acids. The CDR3 sequence: CASSRDTNMNTEAFF. The CDR3 nucleotides read TGTGCCAGCTCACGAGACACCAACATGAACACTGAAGCTTTCTTT. Full variable domain (missing parts from reference TRBV18 and TRBJ1-1): NAGVMQNPRHLVRRRGQEARLRCSPMKGHSHVYWYRQLPEEGLKFMVYLQKENIIDESGMPKERFSAEFPKEGPSILRIQQVVRGDSAAYFCASSRDTNMNTEAFFGQGTRLTVV.

The gene calls are TRBV27 and TRBJ2-2, with 7 bases lining up with TRBD1. Germline CDR1 and CDR2: MNHEY and SMNVEV (reference sequence). The V gene end was trimmed by 4 bases and the J gene end by 4 bases; junction bases not matched to a gene: 6. This CDR3 has 15 amino acids. Written as DNA, the CDR3 is TGTGCCAGCAGTTCTCCCGGGACAGTCACCGGGGAGCTGTTTTTT. Translation gives CASSSPGTVTGELFF.

The rearrangement uses TRBV29-1 and TRBJ1-1; D possibly corresponds to TRBD1 (6 bases). Germline V CDR1 and CDR2: SQVTM, ANQGSEA. V was cut by 4 bases and J by 1 base, with 13 bases left in between. The CDR3 has 14 amino acids. The CDR3, as DNA: TGCAGCGTTGTTGGGGGGCGCGGGAACACTGAAGCTTTCTTT. Translated: CSVVGGRGNTEAFF.

The sample holds a few counts of this clone. The rearrangement uses TRBV7-9 and TRBJ2-3; TRBD1 aligns across 7 bases. Germline CDR1 is SEHNR and CDR2 is FQNEAQ (reference sequence). CDR3 length: 15 residues. Trimming took 5 bases from V and 3 from J; bases not matched to a gene: 8. The CDR3 sequence is CASSPQEQGTDTQYF. For the CDR3, the DNA is TGTGCCAGCAGCCCGCAGGAACAGGGGACAGATACGCAGTATTTT.

The table lists this clone with a few counts. The CDR3 sequence is CAWSVGPTYGYTF. The CDR3 region has the DNA TGTGCCTGGAGTGTAGGGCCTACTTATGGCTACACCTTC. This chain connects TRBV30 to TRBJ1-2; D gene uncertain. Germline lookup yields CDR1 GTSNPN and CDR2 SVGIG (reference sequence). With 0 bases removed from V and 5 bases from J, the gap between germline ends came to 10 bases. The CDR3 sequence is 13 residues long. Based on the CDR3 plus reference TRBV30 and TRBJ1-2, the full variable domain is SQTIHQWPATLVQPVGSPLSLECTVEGTSNPNLYWYRQAAGRGLQLLFYSVGIGQISSEVPQNLSASRPQDRQFILSSKKLLLSDSGFYLCAWSVGPTYGYTFGSGTRLTVV.

The CDR3 spells CAWSPYRAVSQYF. In DNA form, the CDR3 reads TGTGCCTGGAGTCCCTACAGGGCGGTCTCCCAGTACTTC. This chain connects TRBV30 to TRBJ2-5; D is possibly TRBD1 (6 bases). The CDR3 covers 13 residues. Germline loops: CDR1 GTSNPN, CDR2 SVGIG (reference sequence). The V end was cut by 2 bases, the J end by 9 bases, with 16 bases between.

The chain recombines TRBV29-1 with TRBJ1-5; D remains unclear. Trimming removed 3 bases at V and 10 bases at J, with 19 bases between. This CDR3 spans 14 amino acids. The V gene's germline CDR1 is SQVTM and CDR2 ANQGSEA. The CDR3 DNA sequence: TGCAGCGTTGATGGGCCCGTTGAAGGCGGACCCCAGCATTTT. It codes for CSVDGPVEGGPQHF.

This sequence joins TRBV4-2 and TRBJ2-2, with D unclear. The V gene's germline CDR1 is LGHNA and CDR2 YNFKEQ. V dropped 0 bases and J dropped 4 bases, with 9 bases sitting between them. The CDR3 covers 15 residues. CDR3 sequence (DNA): TGTGCCAGCAGCCAAGATAGGGTGGTCACCGGGGAGCTGTTTTTT. Translating it yields CASSQDRVVTGELFF.